The clone carrying this T cell receptor (beta chain) has just one count. The antigen is unknown. This specimen comes from a study of T cells in Graves' hyperthyroidism and ophthalmopathy. Study in general: At the time of initial diagnosis and before any treatment, peripheral blood was collected. The study's findings and limits: Most thyroid clonotypes expanded above 0.001 were also detected in blood.

This CDR3 is 16 amino acids long. The ends were cut back, 4 bases at V and 5 bases at J, with 17 bases in the middle. Germline loops: CDR1 SGHTA, CDR2 FQGTGA. Amplification of TCR beta CDR3 regions used RNA as the template. RT-PCR in the first round (using the HTBI primer set) targeted the TCR CDR3. A single record per CDR3 protein comes from TCRdb applying MiXCR to the multiplex PCR reads. The table records hundreds of thousands of distinct CDR3 sequences, approximately 36% of them present only once. Source material: blood. This rearrangement joins TRBV7-3 to TRBJ1-4; D is unresolved. The clonotype was recovered from a woman in her thirties or forties with Graves' hyperthyroidism. The CDR3 loop is CASSWSGEGNNEKLFF. In DNA form, the CDR3 reads TGTGCCAGCAGCTGGAGCGGGGAAGGTAACAATGAAAAACTGTTTTTT.